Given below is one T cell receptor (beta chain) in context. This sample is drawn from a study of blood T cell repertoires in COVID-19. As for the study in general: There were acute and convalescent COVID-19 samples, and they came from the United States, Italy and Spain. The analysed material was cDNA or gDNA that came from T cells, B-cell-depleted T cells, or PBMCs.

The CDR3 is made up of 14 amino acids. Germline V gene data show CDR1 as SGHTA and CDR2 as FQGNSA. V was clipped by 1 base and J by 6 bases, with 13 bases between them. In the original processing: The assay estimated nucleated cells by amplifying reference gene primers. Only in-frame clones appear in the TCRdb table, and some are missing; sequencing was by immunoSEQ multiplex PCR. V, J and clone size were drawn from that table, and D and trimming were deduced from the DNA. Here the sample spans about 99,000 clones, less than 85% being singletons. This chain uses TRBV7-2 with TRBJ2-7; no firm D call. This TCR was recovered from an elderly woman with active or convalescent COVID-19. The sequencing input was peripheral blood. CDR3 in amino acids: CASSLGFASREQYF. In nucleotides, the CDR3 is TGTGCCAGCAGCTTAGGTTTTGCGTCGCGCGAGCAGTACTTC.